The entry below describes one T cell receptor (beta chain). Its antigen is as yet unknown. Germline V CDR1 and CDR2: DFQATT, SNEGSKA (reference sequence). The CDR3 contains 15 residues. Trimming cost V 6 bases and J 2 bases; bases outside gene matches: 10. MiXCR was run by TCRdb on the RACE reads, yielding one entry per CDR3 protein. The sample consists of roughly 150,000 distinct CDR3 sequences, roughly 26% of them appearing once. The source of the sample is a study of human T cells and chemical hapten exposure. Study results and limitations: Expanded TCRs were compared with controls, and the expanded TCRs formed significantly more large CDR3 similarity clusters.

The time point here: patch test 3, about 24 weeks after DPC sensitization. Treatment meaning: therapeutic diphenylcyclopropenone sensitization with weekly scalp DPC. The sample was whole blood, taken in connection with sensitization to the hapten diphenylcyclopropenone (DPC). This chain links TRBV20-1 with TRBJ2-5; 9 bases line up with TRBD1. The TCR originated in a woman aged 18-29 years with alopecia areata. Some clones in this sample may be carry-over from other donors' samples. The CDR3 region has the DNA TGCAGTGCCTCTAGGACAGGGGAGTGGCAAGAGACCCAGTACTTC. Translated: CSASRTGEWQETQYF.